Each of the 17 T cell receptor beta chains below was sequenced from the same sample in a study of identical twins. TCRdb re-analysed the 5' RACE reads in MiXCR, keeping a single row per CDR3 protein. The sample includes about 720,000 distinct CDR3 sequences, 8.5% to 9% of them seen just once. These same data were also listed under a study on yellow fever vaccine responses in identical twins.

The sample was PBMCs. Receptors originate from a woman under 30 in good health.

This clonotype was observed a handful of times. V gene TRBV11-3 combines with J gene TRBJ2-5, with 10 bases that match TRBD2. CDR1 is SGHNT and CDR2 is YENEEA in the germline V gene. CDR3 length equals 16 residues. Trimming at V came to 5 bases and at J to 2 bases, leaving 8 bases not matched to a gene. CDR3 sequence: CASSLRGSGGQETQYF. The CDR3, as DNA: TGTGCCAGCAGCCTCCGAGGTAGCGGGGGGCAAGAGACCCAGTACTTC.

The gene calls are TRBV6-2 or TRBV6-3 and TRBJ1-5; 11 bases agree with TRBD1. The CDR3 spans 15 residues. Germline values: CDR1 MNHEY, CDR2 SVGEGT. Losses at the gene ends were 6 bases for V and 6 bases for J; bases not matched to a gene: 7. CDR3 loop: CASSLGQGAFQPQHF. CDR3 DNA: TGTGCCAGCAGCCTAGGACAGGGGGCTTTTCAGCCCCAGCATTTT.

This clonotype appeared a few times. The chain couples TRBV11-2 to TRBJ2-6, with 7 positions matching TRBD2. V lost 4 bases and J lost 3; bases outside the gene matches: 12. Germline CDR1 SGHAT, CDR2 FQNNGV. This CDR3 spans 18 amino acids. The CDR3 region is CASSSGGTAYIGANVLTF. The CDR3 DNA is TGTGCCAGCAGCTCGGGGGGTACGGCTTATATTGGGGCCAACGTCCTGACTTTC.

This clonotype was seen a handful of times. V and J are TRBV7-6 and TRBJ2-7; tentatively, D is TRBD2 (10 bases). The CDR3 loop spans 17 amino acids. Trimming took off 5 bases at V and 5 bases at J, with 25 bases between the two ends. Germline loops: CDR1 SGHVS, CDR2 FNYEAQ. CDR3 nucleotides: TGTGCCAGCAGCCAGGGACAGGGACTAGCGTATTCCAACGAGCAGTACTTC. Translated, it gives CASSQGQGLAYSNEQYF.

In this sample, this clonotype turned up many times. This rearrangement joins TRBV5-1 to TRBJ2-5; 8 positions agree with TRBD2. CDR1 is SGHRS and CDR2 is YFSETQ in the germline V gene. V was clipped by 4 bases and J by 4 bases; unmatched bases: 6. The CDR3 loop spans 14 amino acids. The CDR3 loop reads CASSLDGRGETQYF. Here the CDR3 DNA reads TGCGCCAGCAGCCTAGACGGGAGGGGAGAGACCCAGTACTTC.

This clonotype was found a few times. The chain links TRBV3-1 to TRBJ2-7; D not certain. Germline V gene lookup returns CDR1 LGHDT and CDR2 YNNKEL (reference sequence). Trimming removed 4 bases from V and 2 bases from J, with 9 bases in between. There are 13 residues in the CDR3. CDR3 bases: TGTGCCAGCAGCCCCTCATCGGCCTACGAGCAGTACTTC. The encoded protein is CASSPSSAYEQYF.

This clonotype was counted only a few times. The chain is built from TRBV27 and TRBJ2-3; D is unresolved. Trimming shortened V by 6 bases and J by 1 base, and 14 bases separated the two germline ends. CDR1 is MNHEY and CDR2 is SMNVEV in the germline V gene (reference sequence). This CDR3 has 15 amino acids. CDR3 residues: CASRPSPLGTDTQYF. CDR3 sequence (DNA): TGTGCCAGCAGACCCTCGCCCCTGGGCACAGATACGCAGTATTTT.

This clonotype has at least ten counts. This chain uses TRBV2 with TRBJ2-2, with 12 bases matching TRBD2. V lost 4 bases, J lost 7 bases, and 10 bases stayed unmatched. The length of the CDR3 is 17 residues. Germline assignment: CDR1 SNHLY and CDR2 FYNNEI. The CDR3, as DNA: TGTGCCAGCAGTGGGCAAGGACTAGCGGGAACGGACGGGGAGCTGTTTTTT. Its protein is CASSGQGLAGTDGELFF.

This chain joins TRBV15 and TRBJ2-1; D unclear. Germline CDR1 is LNHNV and CDR2 is YYDKDF (reference sequence). This CDR3 has 13 amino acids. V gave up 5 bases and J gave up 10 bases, with 15 bases separating them. CDR3 sequence: CATSSPYLEEQFF. For the CDR3, the DNA is TGTGCCACCAGCTCCCCCTACTTGGAGGAGCAGTTCTTC.

The sample holds many counts of this clonotype. The gene calls are TRBV28 and TRBJ2-1, with a tentative D call TRBD2 (6 bases). CDR1 and CDR2 from the germline V gene are MDHEN and SYDVKM. V dropped 3 bases and J dropped 3 bases, with 9 bases sitting between them. The CDR3 spans 14 residues. CDR3 protein: CASSFAGGYNEQFF. In DNA, the CDR3 is TGTGCCAGCAGTTTCGCCGGGGGCTACAATGAGCAGTTCTTC.

The V gene is TRBV2, the J gene TRBJ1-1; D unresolved. CDR3 length: 11 residues. The germline CDR1 and CDR2 sequences are SNHLY and FYNNEI. Trimming pared 4 bases from V and 7 bases from J, leaving 7 bases between. The DNA of the CDR3 is TGTGCCAGCAGTGGGGTCAGTGAAGCTTTCTTT. This gives the protein CASSGVSEAFF.

The chain recombines TRBV12-3 or TRBV12-4 with TRBJ2-7; TRBD2 matches at 10 bases. This CDR3 spans 15 amino acids. Trimming removed 3 bases from V and 6 bases from J; junction bases left unmatched: 8. The CDR3 region is CASSFASGSGVEQYF. The CDR3 DNA is TGTGCCAGCAGTTTCGCTAGCGGGAGTGGTGTCGAGCAGTACTTC.

In this sample, this clonotype turned up many times. Mismatch with germline at one junction end may stem from a read error. The chain links TRBV7-2 to TRBJ2-7; 12 positions agree with TRBD1. This CDR3 contains 15 residues. Germline V gives CDR1 SGHTA, CDR2 FQGNSA. The CDR3, as DNA: TGTGCCAGCAGTTTAGCGGGACAGGGGGCGTACGAGCAGTACTTC. Protein: CASSLAGQGAYEQYF.

This chain joins TRBV6-1 and TRBJ2-5, with TRBD1 matching 8 bases. The V and J ends lost 8 bases and 4 bases, in that order; junction bases with no gene match: 0. Germline CDR1 is MNHNS and CDR2 is SASEGT. The CDR3 sequence is 11 residues long. The CDR3 protein is CASGQGETQYF. CDR3 bases: TGTGCCAGCGGACAGGGAGAGACCCAGTACTTC.

In its sample, this clonotype was seen a few times. The chain recombines TRBV27 with TRBJ1-3; unclear D gene. Trimming took off 8 bases at V and 4 bases at J, with 0 bases between the two ends. This CDR3 has 9 residues. The germline gives CDR1 MNHEY, CDR2 SMNVEV (reference sequence). CDR3 residues: CASGNTIYF. DNA for the CDR3: TGTGCCAGCGGAAACACCATATATTTT.

This clonotype has just a few counts. The rearrangement joins TRBV4-1 to TRBJ2-1; TRBD2 is a possible D gene (6 bases). Germline V gives CDR1 MGHRA, CDR2 YSYEKL. Trimming left V 10 bases short and J 7 bases short, with 17 bases between. The CDR3 is 13 residues long. Here the CDR3 reads CATAPSVENEQFF. As DNA, the CDR3 is TGCGCCACCGCCCCTAGCGTAGAGAATGAGCAGTTCTTC.

The table lists this clonotype with a few counts. This chain uses TRBV2 with TRBJ2-7; D is perhaps TRBD1 or TRBD2 (5 bases each). Germline CDR1 and CDR2: SNHLY and FYNNEI. This CDR3 has 12 residues. Trimming left V 5 bases short and J 10 bases short, with 15 bases between. In DNA, the CDR3 is TGTGCCAGCAGTACCGGTGAGGGGCCCCAGTACTTC. It specifies CASSTGEGPQYF.